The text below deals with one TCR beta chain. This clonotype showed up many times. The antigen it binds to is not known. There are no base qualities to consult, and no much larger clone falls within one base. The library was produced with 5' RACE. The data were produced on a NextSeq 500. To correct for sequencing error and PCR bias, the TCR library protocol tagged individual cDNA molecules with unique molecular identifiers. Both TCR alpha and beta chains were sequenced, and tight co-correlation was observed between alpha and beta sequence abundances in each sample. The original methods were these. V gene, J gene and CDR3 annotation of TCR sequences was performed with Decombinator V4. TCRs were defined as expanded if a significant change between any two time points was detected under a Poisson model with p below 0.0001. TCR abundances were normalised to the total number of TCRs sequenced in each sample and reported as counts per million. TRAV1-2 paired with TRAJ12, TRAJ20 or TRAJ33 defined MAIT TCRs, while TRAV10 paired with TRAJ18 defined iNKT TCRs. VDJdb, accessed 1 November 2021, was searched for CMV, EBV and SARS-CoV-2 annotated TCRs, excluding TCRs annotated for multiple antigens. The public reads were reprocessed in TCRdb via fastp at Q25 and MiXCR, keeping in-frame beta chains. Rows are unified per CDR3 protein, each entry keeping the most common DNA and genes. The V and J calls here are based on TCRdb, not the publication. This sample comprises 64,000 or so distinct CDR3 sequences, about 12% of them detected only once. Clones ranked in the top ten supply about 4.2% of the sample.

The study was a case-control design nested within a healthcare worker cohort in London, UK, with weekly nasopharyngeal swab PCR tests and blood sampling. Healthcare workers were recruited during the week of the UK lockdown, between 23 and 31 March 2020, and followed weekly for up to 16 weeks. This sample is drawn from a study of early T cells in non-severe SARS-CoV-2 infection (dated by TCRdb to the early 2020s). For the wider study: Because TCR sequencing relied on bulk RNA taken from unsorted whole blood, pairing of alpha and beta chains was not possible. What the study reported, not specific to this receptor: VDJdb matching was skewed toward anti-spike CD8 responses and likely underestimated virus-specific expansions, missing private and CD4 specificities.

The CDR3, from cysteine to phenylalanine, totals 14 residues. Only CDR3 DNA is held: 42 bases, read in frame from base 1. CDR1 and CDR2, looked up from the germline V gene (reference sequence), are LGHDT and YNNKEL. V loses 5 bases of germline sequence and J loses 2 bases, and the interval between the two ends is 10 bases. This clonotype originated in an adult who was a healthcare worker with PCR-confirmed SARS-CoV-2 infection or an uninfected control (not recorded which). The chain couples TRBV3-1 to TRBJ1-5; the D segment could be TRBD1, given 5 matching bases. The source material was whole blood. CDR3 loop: CASSLGGGNQPQHF. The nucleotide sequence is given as TGTGCCAGCAGCTTAGGAGGGGGCAATCAGCCCCAGCATTTT.